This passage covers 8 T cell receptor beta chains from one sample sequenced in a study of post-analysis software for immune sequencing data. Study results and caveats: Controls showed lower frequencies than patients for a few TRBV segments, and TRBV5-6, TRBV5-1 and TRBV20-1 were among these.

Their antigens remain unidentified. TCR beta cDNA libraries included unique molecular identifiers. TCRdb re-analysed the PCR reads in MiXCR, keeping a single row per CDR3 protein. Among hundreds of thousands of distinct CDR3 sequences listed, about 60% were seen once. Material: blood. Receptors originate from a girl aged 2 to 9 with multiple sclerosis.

CDR3 nucleotide sequence: TGTGCCAGCAGTGAAACGGGCAGCTCCTATAATTCACCCCTCCACTTT. This translates into CASSETGSSYNSPLHF. V is TRBV6-1 and J is TRBJ1-6, with D uncertain. Germline V gene data show CDR1 as MNHNS and CDR2 as SASEGT. The V gene lost 2 bases and the J gene lost 0 bases, with 8 bases spanning the gap. The CDR3 length is 16 residues.

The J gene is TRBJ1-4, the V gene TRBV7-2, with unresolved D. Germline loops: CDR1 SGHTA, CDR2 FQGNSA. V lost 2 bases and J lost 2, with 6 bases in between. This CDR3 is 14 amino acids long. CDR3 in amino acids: CASSLIHTNEKLFF. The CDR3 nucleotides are TGTGCCAGCAGCTTAATCCACACTAATGAAAAACTGTTTTTT.

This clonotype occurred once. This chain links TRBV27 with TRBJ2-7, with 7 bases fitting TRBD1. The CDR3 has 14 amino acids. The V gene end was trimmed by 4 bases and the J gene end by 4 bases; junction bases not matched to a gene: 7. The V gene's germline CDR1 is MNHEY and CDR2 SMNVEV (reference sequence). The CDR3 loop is CASSSGQELYEQYF. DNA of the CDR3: TGTGCCAGCAGTTCCGGACAGGAGCTATACGAGCAGTACTTC.

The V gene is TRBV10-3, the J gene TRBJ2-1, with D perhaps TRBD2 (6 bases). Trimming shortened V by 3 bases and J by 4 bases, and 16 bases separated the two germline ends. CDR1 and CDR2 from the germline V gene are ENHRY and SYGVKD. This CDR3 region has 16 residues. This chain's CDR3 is CAISEEVRERYNEQFF. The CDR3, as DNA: TGTGCCATCAGTGAAGAGGTACGGGAGAGGTACAATGAGCAGTTCTTC.

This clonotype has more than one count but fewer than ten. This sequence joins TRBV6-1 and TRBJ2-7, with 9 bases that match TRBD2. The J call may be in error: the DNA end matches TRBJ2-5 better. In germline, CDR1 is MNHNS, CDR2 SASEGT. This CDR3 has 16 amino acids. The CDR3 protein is CASCAIAGEIWETQYF. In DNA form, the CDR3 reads TGTGCCAGCTGCGCGATAGCGGGAGAAATTTGGGAGACCCAGTACTTC.

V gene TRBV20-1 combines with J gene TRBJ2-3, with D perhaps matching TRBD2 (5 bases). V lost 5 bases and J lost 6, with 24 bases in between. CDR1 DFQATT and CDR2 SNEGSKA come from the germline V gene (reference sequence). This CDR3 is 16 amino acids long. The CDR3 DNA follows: TGCAGTGCTGGGCGGTTCGGGAATAGTCTTAGGGATACGCAGTATTTT. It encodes CSAGRFGNSLRDTQYF.

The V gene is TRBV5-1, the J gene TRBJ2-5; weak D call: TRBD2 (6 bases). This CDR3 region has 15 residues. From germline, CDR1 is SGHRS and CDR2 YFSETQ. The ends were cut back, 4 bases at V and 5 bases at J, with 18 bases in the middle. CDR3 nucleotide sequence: TGCGCCAGCAGCCGTCAGACCCAAGGAGGGGAGACCCAGTACTTC. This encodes CASSRQTQGGETQYF.

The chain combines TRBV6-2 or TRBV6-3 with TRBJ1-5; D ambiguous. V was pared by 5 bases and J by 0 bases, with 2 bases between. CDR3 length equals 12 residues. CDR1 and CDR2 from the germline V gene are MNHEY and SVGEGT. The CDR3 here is CASSNSNQPQHF. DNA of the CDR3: TGTGCCAGCAGTAATAGCAATCAGCCCCAGCATTTT.